This T cell receptor beta chain stems from a study of blood T cell repertoires in COVID-19. Study-level information: Sample material is recorded as cDNA or gDNA derived from T cells, B-cell-depleted T cells, or PBMCs.

Between the trimmed V and J ends, which lost 7 bases and 0 bases, there was a span of 20 bases. The germline CDR1 and CDR2 sequences are SGHKS and YYEKEE (reference sequence). The CDR3 is 18 residues long. This clone was counted a single time. Clones were read by immunoSEQ multiplex PCR, and TCRdb kept only the in-frame ones, dropping some. The data hold a few hundred thousand clones, with roughly 86% observed a single time. The chain is built from TRBV5-5 and TRBJ2-6; tentatively, D is TRBD2 (6 bases). The receptor comes from a woman aged 30 to 39 with COVID-19, enrolled during active disease. Sequencing input: peripheral blood. CDR3 coding DNA: TGTGCCAGCTCGCCCCTAGGGACTTTCACCTCTGGGGCCAACGTCCTGACTTTC. It translates to CASSPLGTFTSGANVLTF.